This T cell receptor beta chain was captured by sequencing in a study of blood T cells in healthy people across ages (dated by TCRdb to between 2014 and 2017). In terms of the full investigation: In model experiments, template switching captured about one uniquely barcoded TCR beta cDNA molecule for every two T cells. Using the same blood draw, the study looked at two additional independent replicas of 1 million unique cDNA reads for two donors, one aged 18 to 30 and the other aged 80 or older. The study measured age-related changes in TCR beta repertoire diversity using deep sequencing normalized with unique cDNA molecular identifiers. Four age groups were formed from the donors: young (average 16 years), middle-aged (approximately 39), aged (about 62) and long-lived (roughly 81). Donors of different ages were randomly distributed across sequencing lanes to avoid experimental bias. Here is what the overall study found, with its caveats: Bulk unsorted PBMC profiling prevented conclusive comparison of naive and antigen-experienced compartments. Observed TCR beta diversity correlated strongly with the percentage of naive T cells measured by flow cytometry. Estimates of total diversity based on one million sequenced T cells were regarded as lower bounds and as underestimates. Donor CMV infection status was unknown, potentially confounding age-related changes in expanded clonotypes. Compared with the aged group, the long-lived group had more naive CD4+ T cells, fewer expanded clones and increased TCR diversity, suggesting age selection. As age increased, observed TCR beta diversity per million T cells dropped in a roughly linear way, and a significant reduction was already evident by age about 36.

The CDR3 covers 16 residues, taking in both the cysteine and the phenylalanine. CDR3 DNA only is kept here, 48 bases in frame from base 1. Systemically healthy Caucasian individuals from Russia, 35 to 50 in total and aged about 6 to 100 years, were included as donors. Each donor gave about 9.7 milliliters of peripheral blood, drawn into EDTA-treated Vacutainer tubes. Ficoll-Paque density-gradient centrifugation was used to isolate PBMCs, with at least 7 million per sample. Trizol reagent was used to extract total RNA from the PBMCs, yielding at least 5.5 micrograms per sample. For every donor, an aliquot of PBMCs went through flow cytometry to measure the percentages of naive CD45RAhigh/CD27high T cells. For this clonotype: Its antigen has not been determined. Base qualities are not at hand, and no much larger clone is one base apart.

Library preparation employed 5' RACE. The run used an Illumina HiSeq 2500. A second about 7 to 11 cycle PCR used a sample-barcoded 5' primer and a J-beta primer mix. Each TCR beta cDNA molecule received a unique molecular identifier from a template-switch 5' adaptor carrying 12 random nucleotides. At least 2.5 million CDR3-containing paired-end reads were obtained from each sample. All of the RNA was converted into first-strand cDNA using the Mint cDNA synthesis kit, with a TRBC-specific oligonucleotide serving as the primer. Following uracil-DNA glycosylase treatment, a first 18-cycle PCR with universal primers M1SS and BC2_uni_R was performed on all cDNA. The study's processing was this. Normalization of each sample was performed by random selection of 1 million high-quality reads, each carrying a distinct molecular identifier. Reads with shared molecular identifiers were discarded instead of being binned into consensus sequences. MiTCR, set to a Q25 quality threshold and the strictest error-elimination algorithm, was used for CDR3 identification, clonotype clustering and error correction. A nonparametric unseen species model with Euler transformation was used to estimate a lower bound on total TCR beta diversity. Starting from the raw public reads, TCRdb applied fastp trimming at Q25, assembled clones with MiXCR and retained in-frame beta chains. Merged by CDR3 protein, the rows form single entries marked with the most common genes and DNA. These V and J calls originate from TCRdb's pipeline instead of the authors' own analysis. Present in this sample are approximately 1.5 million distinct CDR3 sequences, roughly a third of which were seen just once. The top ten constitute about 11% of the sample.

This sequence originates from a woman in her thirties in good health. The V gene is TRBV21-1 and the J gene is TRBJ2-7; the tabulated D call, TRBD2, remains unverified against the DNA. TRBV21-1 is labeled a pseudogene. Material for sequencing was blood. The bases are TGTGCCAGCAGCAAAGCTGGGGAGGGAAGCTCCTACGAGCAGTACTTC. This yields the protein CASSKAGEGSSYEQYF.